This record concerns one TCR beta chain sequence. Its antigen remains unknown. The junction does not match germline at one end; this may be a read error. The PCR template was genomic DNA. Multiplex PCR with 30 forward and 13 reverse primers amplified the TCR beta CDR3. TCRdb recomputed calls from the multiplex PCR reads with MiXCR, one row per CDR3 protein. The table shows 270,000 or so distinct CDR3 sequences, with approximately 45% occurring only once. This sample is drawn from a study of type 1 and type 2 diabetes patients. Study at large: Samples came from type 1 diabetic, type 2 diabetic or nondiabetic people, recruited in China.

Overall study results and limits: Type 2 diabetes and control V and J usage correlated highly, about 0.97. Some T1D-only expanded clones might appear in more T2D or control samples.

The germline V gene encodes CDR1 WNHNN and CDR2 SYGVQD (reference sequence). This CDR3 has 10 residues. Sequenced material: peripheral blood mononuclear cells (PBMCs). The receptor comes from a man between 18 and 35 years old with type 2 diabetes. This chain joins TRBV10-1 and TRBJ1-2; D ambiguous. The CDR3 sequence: CASSPPLFPF. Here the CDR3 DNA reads TGTGCCAGCAGCCCCCCCCTATTCCCCTTC.